These 27 T cell receptor beta chains share one sample of origin, sequenced in a study of blood T cell repertoires in COVID-19. The protocol was immunoSEQ multiplex PCR, while the TCRdb copy is restricted to in-frame clones and leaves out a portion. The sample has 250,000 to 300,000 clones; about 87% are singletons. Sequenced: peripheral blood. Every receptor here comes from a woman aged 55 to 70 with COVID-19, enrolled during active disease.

This clone appeared a single time. The V call is TRBV11-3, the J call TRBJ2-6; D possibly corresponds to TRBD2 (7 bases). CDR1 SGHNT and CDR2 YENEEA come from the germline V gene. CDR3 length: 17 amino acids. V dropped 5 bases and J dropped 4 bases, with 18 bases sitting between them. CDR3 residues: CASSPGEGQAGANVLTF. CDR3 nucleotide sequence: TGTGCCAGCAGCCCAGGGGAGGGGCAGGCCGGGGCCAACGTCCTGACTTTC.

The chain uses TRBV19 and TRBJ2-7; TRBD1 aligns across 11 bases. V gave up 5 bases and J gave up 6 bases; unmatched junction bases: 6. The CDR3 has 14 amino acids. CDR1 and CDR2 (germline): LNHDA, SQIVND (reference sequence). For the CDR3, the DNA is TGTGCCAGTAGTCGGACAGGGGGCTTCGCCGAGCAGTACTTC. It translates to CASSRTGGFAEQYF. Full variable domain (missing parts from reference TRBV19 and TRBJ2-7): DGGITQSPKYLFRKEGQNVTLSCEQNLNHDAMYWYRQDPGQGLRLIYYSQIVNDFQKGDIAEGYSVSREKKESFPLTVTSAQKNPTAFYLCASSRTGGFAEQYFGPGTRLTVT.

In this sample, this clone turned up a few times. The rearrangement uses TRBV5-5 and TRBJ2-7; D is ambiguous. Looked up from germline, CDR1 is SGHKS and CDR2 is YYEKEE (reference sequence). V was pared by 3 bases and J by 0 bases, with 13 bases between. This CDR3 is 15 amino acids long. CDR3 bases: TGTGCCAGCAGCTCCCCTGGTCTAGGCTCCTACGAGCAGTACTTC. Amino acid sequence: CASSSPGLGSYEQYF.

The chain is built from TRBV11-3 and TRBJ2-5; tentatively, D is TRBD2 (5 bases). Germline V lookup: CDR1 SGHNT, CDR2 YENEEA. V lost 6 bases to trimming and J lost 2 bases, with 10 bases between them. There are 13 residues in the CDR3. As DNA, the CDR3 is TGTGCCAGCAGTTCCCCGGGGCAAGAGACCCAGTACTTC. Protein product: CASSSPGQETQYF. Combining the CDR3 with reference TRBV11-3 and TRBJ2-5 gives the whole variable domain EAGVVQSPRYKIIEKKQPVAFWCNPISGHNTLYWYLQNLGQGPELLIRYENEEAVDDSQLPKDRFSAERLKGVDSTLKIQPAELGDSAVYLCASSSPGQETQYFGPGTRLLVL.

The rearrangement uses TRBV2 and TRBJ1-5, with D maybe TRBD1 (5 bases). Trimming took off 6 bases at V and 6 bases at J, with 9 bases between the two ends. The CDR3 covers 12 residues. Germline CDR1 SNHLY, CDR2 FYNNEI. CDR3 residues: CASSPTVQPQHF. The CDR3 DNA follows: TGTGCCAGCAGCCCGACAGTTCAGCCCCAGCATTTT.

The rearrangement uses TRBV9 and TRBJ2-6, with a tentative D call TRBD1 (5 bases). The CDR3 has 15 residues. V dropped 0 bases and J dropped 1 base, with 5 bases sitting between them. CDR1 and CDR2 (germline): SGDLS, YYNGEE. CDR3 sequence (DNA): TGTGCCAGCAGCGTAGCAGGGTCTGGGGCCAACGTCCTGACTTTC. It translates to CASSVAGSGANVLTF.

The J gene is TRBJ2-7, the V gene TRBV5-1, with TRBD2 matching 10 bases. The ends lost 4 bases at V and 2 bases at J; junction bases unmatched: 12. The CDR3 consists of 17 residues. Germline V gives CDR1 SGHRS, CDR2 YFSETQ. CDR3 nucleotides: TGCGCCAGCAGCCCATGGACTAGCGGAGTCAGGACCTACGAGCAGTACTTC. Translated: CASSPWTSGVRTYEQYF. Full variable domain (remainder filled in from reference TRBV5-1 and TRBJ2-7): KAGVTQTPRYLIKTRGQQVTLSCSPISGHRSVSWYQQTPGQGLQFLFEYFSETQRNKGNFPGRFSGRQFSNSRSEMNVSTLELGDSALYLCASSPWTSGVRTYEQYFGPGTRLTVT.

This clone was picked up one time. The rearrangement joins TRBV27 to TRBJ1-1; unclear D gene. The CDR3 has 15 residues. Germline-derived CDR1 and CDR2 are MNHEY and SMNVEV (reference sequence). V was shortened by 7 bases and J by 1 base, with 16 bases between the two germline ends. The CDR3, as DNA: TGTGCCAGCACTCCTCGGGCGGGAAAGAACACTGAAGCTTTCTTT. Residues: CASTPRAGKNTEAFF.

This chain uses TRBV7-3 with TRBJ2-7, with TRBD2 matching over 7 bases. The germline gives CDR1 SGHTA, CDR2 FQGTGA. The CDR3 length is 14 residues. V was pared by 2 bases and J by 6 bases, with 7 bases of the junction left unmatched. The CDR3 protein is CASSLLGEGREQYF. The CDR3 DNA follows: TGTGCCAGCAGCTTATTGGGGGAGGGCCGCGAGCAGTACTTC.

The gene calls are TRBV5-1 and TRBJ2-7; 9 bases agree with TRBD1. The germline V gene has CDR1 SGHRS and CDR2 YFSETQ. CDR3 length equals 14 residues. V lost 6 bases to trimming and J lost 8 bases; unmatched junction nucleotides: 12. CDR3 region: CASTSTGGGPKQYF. As DNA, the CDR3 is TGCGCCAGCACCTCGACAGGGGGAGGGCCTAAGCAGTACTTC. Combining the CDR3 with reference TRBV5-1 and TRBJ2-7 gives the whole variable domain KAGVTQTPRYLIKTRGQQVTLSCSPISGHRSVSWYQQTPGQGLQFLFEYFSETQRNKGNFPGRFSGRQFSNSRSEMNVSTLELGDSALYLCASTSTGGGPKQYFGPGTRLTVT.

A note on this clone: The junction departs from the called germline gene at one end, perhaps through a read error. This sequence joins TRBV11-2 and TRBJ1-2; 7 nucleotides match TRBD1. Germline CDR1 is SGHAT and CDR2 is FQNNGV. CDR3 size: 17 residues. The DNA for the CDR3 is TGTGCCAGCAGCCTAGACAGGGTCGCCGCACCTAACTATGGCTACACCTTC. Amino acid sequence: CASSLDRVAAPNYGYTF. Full variable domain (missing parts from reference TRBV11-2 and TRBJ1-2): EAGVAQSPRYKIIEKRQSVAFWCNPISGHATLYWYQQILGQGPKLLIQFQNNGVVDDSQLPKDRFSAERLKGVDSTLKIQPAKLEDSAVYLCASSLDRVAAPNYGYTFGSGTRLTVV.

The CDR3 loop is CASSSTGGGAAFF. CDR3 nucleotide sequence: TGTGCCAGCAGCTCCACCGGGGGAGGGGCAGCTTTCTTT. The J gene is TRBJ1-1, the V gene TRBV7-9, with D maybe TRBD1 (5 bases). The length of the CDR3 is 13 residues. V was cut by 4 bases and J by 10 bases, with 16 bases left in between. In germline, CDR1 is SEHNR, CDR2 FQNEAQ (reference sequence).

The CDR3 loop is CASSPRQGGIYGYTF. CDR3 in DNA: TGTGCCAGCAGCCCCAGACAGGGGGGGATTTATGGCTACACCTTC. V is TRBV7-3 and J is TRBJ1-2; the match to TRBD1 covers 9 bases. J lost 5 bases, V lost 5 bases, and 9 bases had no gene match. This CDR3 contains 15 residues. Germline V lookup: CDR1 SGHTA, CDR2 FQGTGA.

As concerns this clone: One end of the junction varies from germline; a read error may be responsible. The chain carries TRBV15 and TRBJ2-1, with a possible D match to TRBD2 (6 bases). The length of the CDR3 is 17 residues. CDR1 is LNHNV and CDR2 is YYDKDF in the germline V gene (reference sequence). As DNA, the CDR3 is TGTGCCACCAGCAGAGCGGCGGGCCGGGGGTCCTGCAATGAGCAGTTCTTC. Residues: CATSRAAGRGSCNEQFF.

The CDR3 here is CATSDFRGTTSDTYNEQFF. In DNA form, the CDR3 reads TGTGCCACCAGTGATTTTCGGGGAACGACTAGCGACACCTACAATGAGCAGTTCTTC. This chain links TRBV24-1 with TRBJ2-1, with 8 bases aligning to TRBD2. Germline V lookup: CDR1 KGHDR, CDR2 SFDVKD. The CDR3 extends over 19 amino acids. V lost 1 base, J lost 2 bases, and 12 bases stayed unmatched.

The chain joins TRBV28 to TRBJ2-7; 7 bases match TRBD1. The CDR3 is 14 amino acids. V shed 6 bases, J shed 3 bases, and the junction held 8 bases outside the gene matches. Germline V gene data show CDR1 as MDHEN and CDR2 as SYDVKM. The CDR3 reads CASRRDRAIYEQYF. CDR3 sequence (DNA): TGTGCCAGCAGACGAGACAGGGCTATCTACGAGCAGTACTTC.

V gene TRBV2 combines with J gene TRBJ1-4; 7 bases line up with TRBD1. Looked up from germline, CDR1 is SNHLY and CDR2 is FYNNEI. The CDR3 has 19 residues. V lost 6 bases, J lost 0 bases, and 16 bases stayed unmatched. The CDR3 DNA reads as TGTGCCAGCAGACCCCGGGGACAGATGTCTCTCGCAACTAATGAAAAACTGTTTTTT. This codes for CASRPRGQMSLATNEKLFF.

The chain joins TRBV7-9 to TRBJ2-1; 9 nucleotides match TRBD1. The CDR3 totals 15 residues. The trim removed 5 bases at V and 9 bases at J, leaving 11 bases unmatched. Germline CDR1 is SEHNR and CDR2 is FQNEAQ (reference sequence). The CDR3 here is CASSRGQGVLSEQFF. As DNA, the CDR3 is TGTGCCAGCAGCCGGGGACAGGGTGTATTGAGTGAGCAGTTCTTC.

The J gene is TRBJ2-7, the V gene TRBV9, with TRBD1 as a possible D gene (5 bases). The CDR3 consists of 15 residues. Germline V lookup: CDR1 SGDLS, CDR2 YYNGEE. Trimming took off 3 bases at V and 3 bases at J, with 16 bases between the two ends. The CDR3 is CASSALGLPDYEQYF. In DNA form, the CDR3 reads TGTGCCAGCAGCGCCCTGGGGCTGCCGGACTACGAGCAGTACTTC. Combining the CDR3 with reference TRBV9 and TRBJ2-7 gives the whole variable domain DSGVTQTPKHLITATGQRVTLRCSPRSGDLSVYWYQQSLDQGLQFLIQYYNGEERAKGNILERFSAQQFPDLHSELNLSSLELGDSALYFCASSALGLPDYEQYFGPGTRLTVT.

This clone has more than one count but fewer than ten. V and J are TRBV7-6 and TRBJ2-7, with D unresolved. The germline CDR1 and CDR2 sequences are SGHVS and FNYEAQ. V shed 2 bases and J shed 0 bases, with 5 bases lying between them. This CDR3 region has 13 residues. CDR3 loop: CASSLSSSYEQYF. CDR3 DNA sequence: TGTGCCAGCAGCTTAAGTAGCTCCTACGAGCAGTACTTC.

The CDR3 reads CSVGGTAISFGYTF. The CDR3 coding sequence is TGCAGCGTTGGGGGGACAGCCATTAGCTTTGGCTACACCTTC. This chain uses TRBV29-1 with TRBJ1-2; 7 bases match TRBD1. The germline CDR1 and CDR2 sequences are SQVTM and ANQGSEA. J was trimmed by 7 bases and V by 4 bases; bases with no gene match: 12. The CDR3 is 14 residues long.

The chain carries TRBV5-1 and TRBJ2-2; 9 positions match TRBD2. The CDR3 extends over 18 amino acids. With V trimmed by 1 base and J by 0 bases, 7 bases remained unmatched. In germline, CDR1 is SGHRS, CDR2 YFSETQ. As DNA, the CDR3 is TGCGCCAGCAGCTTGATGTCTAGCGGGGCTGCGAACACCGGGGAGCTGTTTTTT. Amino acids: CASSLMSSGAANTGELFF.

This clone was detected only once. This chain links TRBV19 with TRBJ2-7; 9 bases are a match to TRBD1. V lost 5 bases, J lost 3 bases, and 5 bases stayed unmatched. Looked up from germline, CDR1 is LNHDA and CDR2 is SQIVND (reference sequence). The CDR3 has 14 amino acids. CDR3 coding DNA: TGTGCCAGTAGTCCCTGGACAGGGGTCTACGAGCAGTACTTC. This encodes CASSPWTGVYEQYF.

The chain couples TRBV30 to TRBJ2-7; 12 positions agree with TRBD2. V shed 2 bases and J 6 bases; nucleotides not matched to a gene: 8. The germline gives CDR1 GTSNPN, CDR2 SVGIG (reference sequence). The CDR3 spans 15 residues. The DNA for the CDR3 is TGTGCCTGGAGTCCTCCTATACTAGCGGGAGGCGAGCAGTACTTC. Amino acids: CAWSPPILAGGEQYF.

This chain uses TRBV5-1 with TRBJ2-3, with D possibly TRBD2 on 5 matching bases. V was clipped by 4 bases and J by 6 bases, with 21 bases between them. Germline V lookup: CDR1 SGHRS, CDR2 YFSETQ. CDR3 length: 16 residues. CDR3 coding DNA: TGCGCCAGCAGCGCGGGCTCTCCACGTTGGTCGGATACGCAGTATTTT. Its translation is CASSAGSPRWSDTQYF.

This clone was detected once. This chain joins TRBV6-5 and TRBJ1-5, with 9 bases fitting TRBD1. With V trimmed by 6 bases and J by 4 bases, 7 bases remained unmatched. Germline assignment: CDR1 MNHEY and CDR2 SVGAGI. The CDR3 totals 15 residues. CDR3 sequence (DNA): TGTGCCAGCAGCAACGCCGGGACAGGGAATCAGCCCCAGCATTTT. Translated: CASSNAGTGNQPQHF.

This rearrangement joins TRBV5-1 to TRBJ2-1, with 10 bases aligning to TRBD2. Trimming removed 1 base from V and 7 bases from J; junction bases left unmatched: 8. Germline CDR1 and CDR2: SGHRS and YFSETQ. This CDR3 has 16 amino acids. The CDR3 reads CASSLLVAGGENEQFF. The CDR3 DNA is TGCGCCAGCAGCTTGTTGGTAGCGGGAGGTGAGAATGAGCAGTTCTTC.